The 21 T cell receptor beta chains given below trace back to one sample, sequenced in a study of T cell repertoires in aging, cancer and after chemotherapy. Multiplex touch-down PCR with TRB-A/B primers amplified rearranged V-D-J TRB sequences. One entry per CDR3 protein results from TCRdb running MiXCR on the multiplex PCR reads. The sample lists several thousand distinct CDR3 sequences, roughly 37% seen once, with about 40% in the top ten. Amplification of TCR beta used genomic DNA extracted from peripheral blood. The sequenced sample consisted of blood. Source of these receptors: a human donor in good health.

The chain links TRBV6-2 or TRBV6-3 to TRBJ1-1; D uncertain. The CDR3 totals 14 residues. Trimming stripped 3 bases from V and 4 bases from J, with 12 bases between. CDR1 MNHEY and CDR2 SVGEGT come from the germline V gene. Here the CDR3 DNA reads TGTGCCAGCAGTTATCCCGGTTTCCCCACTGAAGCTTTCTTT. It encodes CASSYPGFPTEAFF.

The chain uses TRBV18 and TRBJ2-5; D is uncertain. V was trimmed by 0 bases and J by 2 bases, leaving 7 bases between them. The germline V gene has CDR1 KGHSH and CDR2 LQKENI. The CDR3 has 14 residues. The CDR3 is CASSPPNRQETQYF. CDR3 nucleotide sequence: TGTGCCAGCTCACCACCGAACAGACAAGAGACCCAGTACTTC.

The sample holds one count of this clonotype. The genes are TRBV5-6 and TRBJ1-3, with D hard to call. Deletions cut 0 bases from V and 0 bases from J, with 10 bases between. Germline CDR1 reads SGHDT; CDR2 reads YYEEEE. This CDR3 spans 16 amino acids. The CDR3 nucleotides are TGTGCCAGCAGCTTGGATCGGGGAGGCTCTGGAAACACCATATATTTT. Amino acids: CASSLDRGGSGNTIYF.

The chain is built from TRBV24-1 and TRBJ2-3, with 9 bases lining up with TRBD2. From germline, CDR1 is KGHDR and CDR2 SFDVKD. With 2 bases clipped from V and 1 base from J, the junction kept 6 bases outside the gene matches. This CDR3 region has 17 residues. The CDR3 nucleotides read TGTGCCACCAGTGATTCGGTAGCGGGGGAGGGCACAGATACGCAGTATTTT. This sequence encodes CATSDSVAGEGTDTQYF.

This clonotype was detected only a few times. V and J are TRBV30 and TRBJ2-2, with TRBD2 matching over 7 bases. This CDR3 is 13 amino acids long. Looked up from germline, CDR1 is GTSNPN and CDR2 is SVGIG (reference sequence). CDR3 sequence: CGLGGSNTGELFF. CDR3 sequence (DNA): TGTGGTCTGGGAGGGTCGAACACCGGGGAGCTGTTTTTT.

V usage is TRBV27 and J usage is TRBJ2-1; weak D call: TRBD1 (5 bases). Trimming took 4 bases from V and 3 from J, leaving 10 bases between them. CDR3 size: 14 residues. The germline gives CDR1 MNHEY, CDR2 SMNVEV (reference sequence). CDR3 protein: CASSSLTGYNEQFF. The DNA of the CDR3 is TGTGCCAGCAGTTCCCTCACAGGCTACAATGAGCAGTTCTTC.

The rearrangement uses TRBV19 and TRBJ2-7; D may be TRBD2 (5 bases). The CDR3 runs 14 residues. Germline V gives CDR1 LNHDA, CDR2 SQIVND (reference sequence). V gave up 4 bases and J gave up 3 bases, with 13 bases separating them. The CDR3 nucleotides are TGTGCCAGTAGTAGGAGGCAGGAGTACTACGAGCAGTACTTC. Its translation: CASSRRQEYYEQYF.

The rearrangement joins TRBV20-1 to TRBJ2-1; 9 nucleotides line up with TRBD2. The CDR3 has 16 residues. Looked up from germline, CDR1 is DFQATT and CDR2 is SNEGSKA (reference sequence). Trimming took 6 bases from V and 2 from J; bases not matched to a gene: 11. Here the CDR3 DNA reads TGCAGTGCCCTGCCCCCGGCGGGGGGGCCCTACAATGAGCAGTTCTTC. This sequence encodes CSALPPAGGPYNEQFF.

This clonotype was picked up one time. The J gene is TRBJ1-2, the V gene TRBV18, with a tentative D call TRBD1 (5 bases). The CDR3 consists of 14 residues. Trimming left V 3 bases short and J 8 bases short, with 16 bases between. Germline loops: CDR1 KGHSH, CDR2 LQKENI. The CDR3 DNA reads TGTGCCAGCTCACCGCTCGACAGCCCGGAGGGCTACACCTTC. Its protein is CASSPLDSPEGYTF.

This clonotype has just one count. The chain has TRBV5-6 and TRBJ2-7, with 10 nucleotides matching TRBD1. CDR3 length: 15 residues. V lost 2 bases to trimming and J lost 5 bases; unmatched junction nucleotides: 7. CDR1 SGHDT and CDR2 YYEEEE come from the germline V gene. CDR3 amino acids: CASSFDRGPGNEQYF. CDR3 bases: TGTGCCAGCAGCTTTGACAGGGGGCCTGGGAACGAGCAGTACTTC. Based on the CDR3 plus reference TRBV5-6 and TRBJ2-7, the full variable domain is DAGVTQSPTHLIKTRGQQVTLRCSPKSGHDTVSWYQQALGQGPQFIFQYYEEEERQRGNFPDRFSGHQFPNYSSELNVNALLLGDSALYLCASSFDRGPGNEQYFGPGTRLTVT.

This clonotype is deemed medium-sized. The gene calls are TRBV19 and TRBJ2-1; 7 bases are shared with TRBD2. Germline trimming cut 0 bases from V and 10 bases from J; bases unmatched to any gene: 3. Per germline, CDR1 LNHDA and CDR2 SQIVND (reference sequence). The CDR3 contains 13 residues. CDR3: CASSIEGRGEQFF. The DNA of the CDR3 is TGTGCCAGTAGTATAGAGGGGAGGGGAGAGCAGTTCTTC.

This clonotype was detected a few times. This sequence joins TRBV6-1 and TRBJ2-6; no firm D call. The V gene lost 3 bases and the J gene lost 1 base, with 7 bases spanning the gap. This CDR3 has 15 amino acids. The V gene's germline CDR1 is MNHNS and CDR2 SASEGT. The DNA for the CDR3 is TGTGCCAGCAGTGACAGGAAGTCTGGGGCCAACGTCCTGACTTTC. As protein: CASSDRKSGANVLTF.

The chain uses TRBV7-6 and TRBJ2-7, with a tentative D call TRBD1 (5 bases). The germline V and J ends were trimmed by 3 bases and 0 bases, with 15 bases remaining between them. The CDR3 extends over 16 amino acids. Germline CDR1 is SGHVS and CDR2 is FNYEAQ. The CDR3 region is CASSLGSRASSYEQYF. As DNA, the CDR3 is TGTGCCAGCAGCTTGGGGTCCAGGGCTAGCTCCTACGAGCAGTACTTC.

As to this clonotype: The junction differs from germline at one of its ends, possibly a read error. V usage is TRBV5-6 and J usage is TRBJ1-2, with a tentative D call TRBD1 (5 bases). Germline CDR1 SGHDT, CDR2 YYEEEE. The CDR3 totals 15 residues. The CDR3 spells CASRDHSPISYGYTF. The CDR3 bases are TGCGCCAGCCGGGACCACTCCCCTATAAGCTATGGCTACACCTTC.

This clonotype was seen a handful of times. CDR3 residues: CASSLQGQGAANEQFF. The CDR3 coding sequence is TGTGCCAGCAGCTTACAAGGACAGGGGGCGGCAAATGAGCAGTTCTTC. This chain joins TRBV7-6 and TRBJ2-1; 11 nucleotides align to TRBD1. Trimming at V came to 2 bases and at J to 7 bases, leaving 7 bases not matched to a gene. Germline assignment: CDR1 SGHVS and CDR2 FNYEAQ. There are 16 residues in the CDR3.

The chain combines TRBV12-3 or TRBV12-4 with TRBJ1-1, with a weak D call TRBD1 (5 bases). The V gene lost 3 bases and the J gene lost 7 bases, with 15 bases spanning the gap. The CDR3 runs to 14 residues. The CDR3 here is CASSFSSGYNEAFF. In DNA, the CDR3 is TGTGCCAGCAGTTTTTCATCAGGGTACAATGAAGCTTTCTTT.

V usage is TRBV5-6 and J usage is TRBJ2-3; 13 nucleotides align to TRBD2. Trimming removed 3 bases from V and 7 bases from J; junction bases left unmatched: 5. The CDR3 loop spans 15 amino acids. Germline values: CDR1 SGHDT, CDR2 YYEEEE. The CDR3 bases are TGTGCCAGCAGCTACACTAGCGGGAGGGCGAATACGCAGTATTTT. Translation: CASSYTSGRANTQYF.

With respect to this clonotype: A much larger clone lies a single base off, so this may be a read error. The chain is built from TRBV6-2 or TRBV6-3 and TRBJ1-3, with unresolved D. The germline V gene has CDR1 MNHEY and CDR2 SVGEGT. The CDR3 has 16 residues. The CDR3 sequence: CVSSPWTYASGNTIYF. CDR3 bases: TGTGTCAGCAGTCCCTGGACGTATGCCTCTGGAAACACCATATATTTT.

This clonotype qualifies as medium-sized. The J gene is TRBJ1-2, the V gene TRBV6-5; D call uncertain. Germline V gives CDR1 MNHEY, CDR2 SVGAGI. This CDR3 is built from 12 residues. Between the trimmed V and J ends, which lost 2 bases and 8 bases, there was a span of 9 bases. The CDR3 region has the DNA TGTGCCAGCAGTTACGGCGGGTACGGCTACACCTTC. This translates into CASSYGGYGYTF.

This clonotype rates as medium-sized. This chain connects TRBV19 to TRBJ2-7; 11 nucleotides align to TRBD1. The J segment lost 5 bases and the V segment lost 6 bases, leaving 3 bases of the junction unmatched. Per germline, CDR1 LNHDA and CDR2 SQIVND (reference sequence). The CDR3 loop spans 13 amino acids. CDR3 nucleotide sequence: TGTGCCAGTAGGGGACAGGGGGGCAACGAGCAGTACTTC. Its protein is CASRGQGGNEQYF.

Only a few counts were recorded for this clonotype. The chain has TRBV5-5 and TRBJ2-5; 8 bases fit TRBD2. This CDR3 is built from 14 residues. CDR1 is SGHKS and CDR2 is YYEKEE in the germline V gene (reference sequence). The V segment lost 3 bases and the J segment 5 bases; nucleotides outside the gene matches: 6. Written as DNA, the CDR3 is TGTGCCAGCAGCTCGCCGGGAGGGAGGGAGACCCAGTACTTC. It translates to CASSSPGGRETQYF.